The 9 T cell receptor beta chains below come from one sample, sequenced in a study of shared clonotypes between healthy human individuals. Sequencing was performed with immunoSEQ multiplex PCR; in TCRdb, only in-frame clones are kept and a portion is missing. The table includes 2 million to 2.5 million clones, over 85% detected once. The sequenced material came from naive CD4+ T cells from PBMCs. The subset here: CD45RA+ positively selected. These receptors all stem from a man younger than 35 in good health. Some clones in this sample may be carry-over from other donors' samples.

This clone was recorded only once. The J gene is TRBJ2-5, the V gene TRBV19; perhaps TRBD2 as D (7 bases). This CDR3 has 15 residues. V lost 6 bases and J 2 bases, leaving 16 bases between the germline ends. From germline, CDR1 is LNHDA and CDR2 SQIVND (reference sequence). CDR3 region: CASSAWGGGQETQYF. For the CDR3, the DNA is TGTGCCAGTAGCGCCTGGGGGGGCGGGCAAGAGACCCAGTACTTC.

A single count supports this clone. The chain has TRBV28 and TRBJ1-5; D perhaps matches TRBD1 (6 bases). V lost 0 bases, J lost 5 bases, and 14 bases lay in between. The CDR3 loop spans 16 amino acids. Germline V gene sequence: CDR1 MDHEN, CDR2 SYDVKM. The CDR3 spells CASSLWGGSGDQPQHF. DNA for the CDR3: TGTGCCAGCAGTTTATGGGGGGGCTCAGGGGATCAGCCCCAGCATTTT.

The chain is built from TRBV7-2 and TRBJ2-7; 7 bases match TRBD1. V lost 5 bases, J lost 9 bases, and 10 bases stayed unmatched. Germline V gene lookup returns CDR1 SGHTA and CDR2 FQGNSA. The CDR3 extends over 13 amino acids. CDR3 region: CASSTGAGLGQYF. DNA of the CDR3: TGTGCCAGCAGCACAGGGGCCGGGTTGGGGCAGTACTTC.

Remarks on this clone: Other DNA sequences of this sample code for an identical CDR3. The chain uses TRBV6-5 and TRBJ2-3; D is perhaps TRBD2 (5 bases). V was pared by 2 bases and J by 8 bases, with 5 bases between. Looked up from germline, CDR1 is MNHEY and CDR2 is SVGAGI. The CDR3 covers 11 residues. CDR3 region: CASSYGGTQYF. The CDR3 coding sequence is TGTGCCAGCAGTTACGGAGGTACGCAGTATTTT.

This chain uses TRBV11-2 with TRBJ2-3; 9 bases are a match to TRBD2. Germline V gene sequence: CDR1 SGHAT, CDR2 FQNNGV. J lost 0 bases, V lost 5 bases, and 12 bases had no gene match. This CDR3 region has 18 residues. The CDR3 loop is CASSPHGGGDPSTDTQYF. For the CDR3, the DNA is TGTGCCAGCAGCCCCCACGGCGGGGGGGATCCTAGCACAGATACGCAGTATTTT.

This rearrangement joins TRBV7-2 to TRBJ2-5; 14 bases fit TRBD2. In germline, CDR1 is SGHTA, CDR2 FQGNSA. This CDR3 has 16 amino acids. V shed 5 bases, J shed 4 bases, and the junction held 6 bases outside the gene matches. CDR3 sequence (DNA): TGTGCCAGCAGCCCCGGGACTAGCGGGAGCGGAGAGACCCAGTACTTC. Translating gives CASSPGTSGSGETQYF.

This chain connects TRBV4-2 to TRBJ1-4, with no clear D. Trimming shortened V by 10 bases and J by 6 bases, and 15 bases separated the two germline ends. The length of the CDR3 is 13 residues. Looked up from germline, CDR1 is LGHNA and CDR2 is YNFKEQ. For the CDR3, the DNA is TGTGCCACCAGAGGTCCGAGGGATGAAAAACTGTTTTTT. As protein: CATRGPRDEKLFF.

CDR3 region: CASAPQPNSPLHF. The CDR3 DNA reads TGTGCCAGCGCCCCCCAGCCTAATTCACCCCTCCACTTT. The chain links TRBV27 to TRBJ1-6; D is ambiguous. CDR3 size: 13 residues. Trimming took off 8 bases at V and 6 bases at J, with 11 bases between the two ends. The germline V gene encodes CDR1 MNHEY and CDR2 SMNVEV (reference sequence).

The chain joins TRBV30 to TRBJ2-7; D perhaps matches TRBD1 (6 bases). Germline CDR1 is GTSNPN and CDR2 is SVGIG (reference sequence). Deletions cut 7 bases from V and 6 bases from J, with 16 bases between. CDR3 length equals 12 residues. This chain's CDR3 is CASNQGKGEQYF. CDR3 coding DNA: TGTGCCTCAAACCAGGGGAAAGGCGAGCAGTACTTC.